Listed here are 4 T cell receptor beta chains from one sample, sequenced in a study of Graves' ophthalmopathy and Graves' hyperthyroidism. The authors amplified TCR beta CDR3 regions, and they did so from RNA transcripts for repertoire sequencing. An initial RT-PCR round employing HTBI primers preceded a second-round multiplex PCR. TCRdb used MiXCR to reprocess the multiplex PCR reads, holding one entry per CDR3 protein. The top ten hold roughly a sixth of the sample, which has approximately 37,000 distinct CDR3 sequences, roughly half seen once. Sequencing was done on a sample of peripheral blood. The source of these receptors is an adult man with Graves' ophthalmopathy.

The chain has TRBV3-1 and TRBJ2-2; 7 bases align to TRBD2. The germline CDR1 and CDR2 sequences are LGHDT and YNNKEL (reference sequence). The CDR3 is 14 residues long. J was trimmed by 5 bases and V by 7 bases; bases with no gene match: 7. The CDR3 here is CASTSGGGTGELFF. The CDR3 nucleotides read TGTGCCAGCACCTCCGGGGGAGGGACCGGGGAGCTGTTTTTT.

The genes are TRBV11-2 and TRBJ2-7, with 14 bases fitting TRBD2. The junction had 9 bases not matched to a gene; V was cut back by 1 base and J by 4 bases. Germline V gene sequence: CDR1 SGHAT, CDR2 FQNNGV. The CDR3 totals 18 residues. CDR3 DNA: TGTGCCAGCAGCTTAGTGGCGACTAGCGGGAGGGCCGAATACGAGCAGTACTTC. Amino acid sequence: CASSLVATSGRAEYEQYF.

This clonotype was counted a few times. This chain joins TRBV7-3 and TRBJ2-7; TRBD1 agrees at 11 bases. This CDR3 has 15 residues. From germline, CDR1 is SGHTA and CDR2 FQGTGA. V shed 5 bases, J shed 2 bases, and the junction held 5 bases outside the gene matches. CDR3 DNA: TGTGCCAGCAGCATTTGGGACAGGGGGACCTACGAGCAGTACTTC. Its protein product is CASSIWDRGTYEQYF.

This chain connects TRBV7-2 to TRBJ1-3, with 9 positions matching TRBD1. The germline V gene has CDR1 SGHTA and CDR2 FQGNSA. Trimming removed 7 bases from V and 4 bases from J; junction bases left unmatched: 8. This CDR3 comprises 15 residues. The CDR3 DNA reads as TGTGCCAGCACCATTATGACAGGGGGAGGAAACACCATATATTTT. Amino acid sequence: CASTIMTGGGNTIYF.